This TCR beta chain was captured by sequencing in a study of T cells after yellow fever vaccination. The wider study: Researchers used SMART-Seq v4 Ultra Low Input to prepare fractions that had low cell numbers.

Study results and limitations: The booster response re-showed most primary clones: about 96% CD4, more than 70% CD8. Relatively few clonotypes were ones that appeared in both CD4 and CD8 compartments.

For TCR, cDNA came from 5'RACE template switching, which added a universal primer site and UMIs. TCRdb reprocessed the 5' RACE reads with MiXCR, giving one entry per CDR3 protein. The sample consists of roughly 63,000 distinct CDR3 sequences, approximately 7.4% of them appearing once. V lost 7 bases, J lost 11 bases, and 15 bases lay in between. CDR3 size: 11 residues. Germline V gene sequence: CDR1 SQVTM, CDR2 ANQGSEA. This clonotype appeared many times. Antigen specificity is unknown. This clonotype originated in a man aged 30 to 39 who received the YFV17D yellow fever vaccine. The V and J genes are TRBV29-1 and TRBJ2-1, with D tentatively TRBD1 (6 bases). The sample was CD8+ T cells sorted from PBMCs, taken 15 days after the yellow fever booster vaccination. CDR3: CSAQKTGQQFF. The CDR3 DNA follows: TGCAGCGCCCAGAAGACAGGCCAGCAGTTCTTC.